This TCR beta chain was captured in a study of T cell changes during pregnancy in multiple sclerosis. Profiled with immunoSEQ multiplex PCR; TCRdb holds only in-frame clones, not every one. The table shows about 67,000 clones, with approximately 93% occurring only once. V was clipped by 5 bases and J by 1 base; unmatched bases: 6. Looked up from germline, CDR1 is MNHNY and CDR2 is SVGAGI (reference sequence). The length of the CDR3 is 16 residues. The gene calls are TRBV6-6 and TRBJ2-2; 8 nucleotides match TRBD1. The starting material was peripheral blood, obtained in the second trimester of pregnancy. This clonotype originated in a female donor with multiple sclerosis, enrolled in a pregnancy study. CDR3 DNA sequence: TGTGCCAGCAGTGTATCCGGGACAGGGAACACCGGGGAGCTGTTTTTT. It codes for CASSVSGTGNTGELFF.